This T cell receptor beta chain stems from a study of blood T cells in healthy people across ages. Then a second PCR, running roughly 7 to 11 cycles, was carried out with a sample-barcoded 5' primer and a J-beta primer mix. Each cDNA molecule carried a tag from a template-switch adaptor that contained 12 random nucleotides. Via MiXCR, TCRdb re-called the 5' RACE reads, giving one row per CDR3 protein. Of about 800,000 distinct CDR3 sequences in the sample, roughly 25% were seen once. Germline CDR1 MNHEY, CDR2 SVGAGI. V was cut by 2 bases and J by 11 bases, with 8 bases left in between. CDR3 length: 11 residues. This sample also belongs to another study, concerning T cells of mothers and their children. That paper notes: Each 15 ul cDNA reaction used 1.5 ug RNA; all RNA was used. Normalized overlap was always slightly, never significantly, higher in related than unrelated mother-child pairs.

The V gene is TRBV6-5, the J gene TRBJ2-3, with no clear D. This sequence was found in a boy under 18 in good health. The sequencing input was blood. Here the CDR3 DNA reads TGTGCCAGCAGTTACGCAAGGATGCAGTATTTT. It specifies CASSYARMQYF.